The clone carrying this T cell receptor (beta chain) was counted a single time. As yet, its antigen is unknown. The data originate from a study of shared clonotypes between healthy human individuals. Overall study findings and caveats: The generation probabilities recorded for non-shared clonotypes fell below those of clonotypes shared by all four donors. The low donor count limited represented genetic and exposure-history diversity.

It was about 180 ng DNA, about 30,000 T cell genomes, that sorted-subset replicate PCRs used. Generated by immunoSEQ multiplex PCR, the TCRdb table keeps only in-frame clones and is missing some. The sample records about 1.9 million clones, roughly 93% being singletons. CD45RO negativity and positive selection for CCR7 defined naive CD8 cells, a population that excluded terminally differentiated effector memory CD45RA+ cells. Recent acute infections and vaccinations were absent in the healthy HIV-negative adult donors. V shed 5 bases, J shed 3 bases, and the junction held 10 bases outside the gene matches. Germline CDR1 LNHDA, CDR2 SQIVND (reference sequence). The CDR3 extends over 15 amino acids.

The sequencing input was naive CD8+ T cells from PBMCs. The TCR comes from a man aged 18 to 35 in good health. Some clones in this sample may be carry-over from other donors' samples. The chain employs TRBV19 and TRBJ2-7; 7 bases line up with TRBD1. CDR3 protein: CASSPRGTAIYEQYF. Here the CDR3 DNA reads TGTGCCAGTAGTCCCAGGGGGACAGCGATCTACGAGCAGTACTTC.